This paragraph reports one T cell receptor beta chain. Its antigen is undetermined. Overall study findings and caveats: Tumor memory CD4+ T cell TCR gene usage clustered with blood and lymph node memory CD4+ cells and lymph node naive CD4+ cells. Tumor-infiltrating Treg TCR alpha and beta sequences overlapped most with tumor naive CD4+ T cells, then blood naive.

In germline, CDR1 is SGHNT, CDR2 YENEEA. The V and J ends lost 0 bases and 2 bases, in that order; junction bases with no gene match: 5. This CDR3 is built from 16 residues. TCRdb recomputed calls from the 5' RACE reads with MiXCR, one row per CDR3 protein. This sample has thousands of distinct CDR3 sequences; 50% occur once, and the top ten carry 2.5% to 3.5%. The V and J genes are TRBV11-3 and TRBJ2-3; 7 bases fit TRBD2. The specimen was naive CD4+ T cells sorted from a lymph node. The sample's subset: naive CD4+ T cells, CD4+CD45RA+CD25-. This clonotype originated in a female donor with breast cancer. The CDR3 nucleotides are TGTGCCAGCAGCTTAGACGGGGGGACCTTCACAGATACGCAGTATTTT. It is translated as CASSLDGGTFTDTQYF.